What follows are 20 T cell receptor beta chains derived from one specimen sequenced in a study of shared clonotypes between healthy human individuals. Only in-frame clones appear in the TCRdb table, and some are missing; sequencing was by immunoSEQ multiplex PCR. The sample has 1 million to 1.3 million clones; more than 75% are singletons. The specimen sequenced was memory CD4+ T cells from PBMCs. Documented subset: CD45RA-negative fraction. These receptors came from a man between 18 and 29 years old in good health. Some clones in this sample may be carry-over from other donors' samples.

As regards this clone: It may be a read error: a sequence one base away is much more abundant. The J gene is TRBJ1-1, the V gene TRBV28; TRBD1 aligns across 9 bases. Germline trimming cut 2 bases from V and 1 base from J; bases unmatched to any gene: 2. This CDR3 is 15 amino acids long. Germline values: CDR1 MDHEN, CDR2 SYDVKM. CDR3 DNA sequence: TGTGCCAGCAGTTTAATGGGACAGGGGAACACTGAAGCTTTCTTT. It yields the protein CASSLMGQGNTEAFF.

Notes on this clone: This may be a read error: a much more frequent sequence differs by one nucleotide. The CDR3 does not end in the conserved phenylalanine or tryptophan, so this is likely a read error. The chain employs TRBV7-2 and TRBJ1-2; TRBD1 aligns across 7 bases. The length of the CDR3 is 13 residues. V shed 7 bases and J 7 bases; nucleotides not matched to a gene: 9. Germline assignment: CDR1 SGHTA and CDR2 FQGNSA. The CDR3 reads CASNRQGEGGYTS. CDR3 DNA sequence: TGTGCCAGCAACCGACAGGGAGAGGGTGGCTACACCTCC.

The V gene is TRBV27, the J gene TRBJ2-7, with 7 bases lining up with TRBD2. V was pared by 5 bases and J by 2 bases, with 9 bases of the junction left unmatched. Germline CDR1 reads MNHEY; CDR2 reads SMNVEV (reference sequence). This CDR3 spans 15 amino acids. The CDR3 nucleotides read TGTGCCAGCAGTGTGCGCCCGGGAGGAACCTACGAGCAGTACTTC. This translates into CASSVRPGGTYEQYF.

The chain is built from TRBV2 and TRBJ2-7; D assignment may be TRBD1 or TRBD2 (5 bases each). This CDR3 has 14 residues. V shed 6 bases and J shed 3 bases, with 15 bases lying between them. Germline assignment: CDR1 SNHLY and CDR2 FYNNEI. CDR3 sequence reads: CASRTGTTDYEQYF. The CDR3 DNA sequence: TGTGCCAGCAGAACCGGGACCACGGACTACGAGCAGTACTTC.

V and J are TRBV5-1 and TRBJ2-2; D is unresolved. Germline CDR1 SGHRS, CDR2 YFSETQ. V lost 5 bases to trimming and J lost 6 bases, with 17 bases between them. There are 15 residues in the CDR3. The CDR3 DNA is TGCGCCAGCAGAACTGTCCTCTCCGGCTCCGGGGAGCTGTTTTTT. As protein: CASRTVLSGSGELFF.

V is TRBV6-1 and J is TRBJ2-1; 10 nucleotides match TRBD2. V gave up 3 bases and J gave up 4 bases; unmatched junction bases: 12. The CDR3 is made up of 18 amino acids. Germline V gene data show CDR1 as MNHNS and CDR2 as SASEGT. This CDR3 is CASSDLPLGAGGYNEQFF. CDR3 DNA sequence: TGTGCCAGCAGTGATTTACCTCTGGGAGCGGGAGGGTACAATGAGCAGTTCTTC.

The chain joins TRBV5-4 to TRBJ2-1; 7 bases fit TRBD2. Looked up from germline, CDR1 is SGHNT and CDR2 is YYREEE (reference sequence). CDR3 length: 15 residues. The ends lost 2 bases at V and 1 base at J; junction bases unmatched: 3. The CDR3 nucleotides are TGTGCCAGCAGCTTAGGGAGGGAATCCTACAATGAGCAGTTCTTC. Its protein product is CASSLGRESYNEQFF.

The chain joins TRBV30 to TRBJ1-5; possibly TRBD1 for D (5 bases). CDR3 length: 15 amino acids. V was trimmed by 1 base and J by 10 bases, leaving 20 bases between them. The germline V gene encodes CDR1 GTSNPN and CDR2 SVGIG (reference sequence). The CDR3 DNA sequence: TGTGCCTGGAGTGCGGGACTTTCTTTCCAGGGCCCCCAGCATTTT. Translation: CAWSAGLSFQGPQHF.

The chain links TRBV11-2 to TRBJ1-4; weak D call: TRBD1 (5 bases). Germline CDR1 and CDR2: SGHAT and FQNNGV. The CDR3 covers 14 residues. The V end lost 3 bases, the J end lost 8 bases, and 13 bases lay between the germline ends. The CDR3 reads CASSFWGGEEKLFF. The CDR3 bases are TGTGCCAGCAGCTTTTGGGGAGGGGAGGAAAAACTGTTTTTT.

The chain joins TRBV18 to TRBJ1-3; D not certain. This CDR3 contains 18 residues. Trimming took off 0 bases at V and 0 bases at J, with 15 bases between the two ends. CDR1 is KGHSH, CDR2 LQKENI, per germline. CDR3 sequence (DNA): TGTGCCAGCTCACCACCGGGAAGTACTAGAAGCTCTGGAAACACCATATATTTT. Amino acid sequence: CASSPPGSTRSSGNTIYF.

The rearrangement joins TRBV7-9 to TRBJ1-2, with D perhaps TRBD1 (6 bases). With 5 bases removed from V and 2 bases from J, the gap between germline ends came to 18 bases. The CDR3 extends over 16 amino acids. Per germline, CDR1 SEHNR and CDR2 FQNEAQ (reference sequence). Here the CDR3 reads CASSREGGGVNYGYTF. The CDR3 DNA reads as TGTGCCAGCAGCCGAGAAGGAGGGGGTGTAAACTATGGCTACACCTTC.

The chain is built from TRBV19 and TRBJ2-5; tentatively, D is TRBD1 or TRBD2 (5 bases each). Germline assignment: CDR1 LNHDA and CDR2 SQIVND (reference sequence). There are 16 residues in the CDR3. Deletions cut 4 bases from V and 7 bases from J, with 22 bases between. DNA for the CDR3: TGTGCCAGTAGTAGTACACCGGGGCCTGTCACGGCGACCCAGTACTTC. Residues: CASSSTPGPVTATQYF.

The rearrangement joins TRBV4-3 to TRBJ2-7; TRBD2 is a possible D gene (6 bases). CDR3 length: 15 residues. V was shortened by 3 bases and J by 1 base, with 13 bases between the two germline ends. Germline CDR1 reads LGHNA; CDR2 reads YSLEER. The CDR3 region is CASSHSRDLSYEQYF. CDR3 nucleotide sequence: TGCGCCAGCAGCCACTCTCGGGACTTATCCTACGAGCAGTACTTC.

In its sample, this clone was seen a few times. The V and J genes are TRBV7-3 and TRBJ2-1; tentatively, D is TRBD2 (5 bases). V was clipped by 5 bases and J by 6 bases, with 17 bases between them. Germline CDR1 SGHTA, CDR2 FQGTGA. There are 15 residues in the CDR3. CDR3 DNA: TGTGCCAGCAGCCCCGATCCGGGAAGATTCAATGAGCAGTTCTTC. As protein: CASSPDPGRFNEQFF.

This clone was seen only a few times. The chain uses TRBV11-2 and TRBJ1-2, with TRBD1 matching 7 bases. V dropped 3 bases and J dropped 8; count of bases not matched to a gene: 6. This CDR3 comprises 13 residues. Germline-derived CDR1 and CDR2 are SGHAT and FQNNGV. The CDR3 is CASSFQTGRGYTF. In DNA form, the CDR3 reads TGTGCCAGCAGCTTCCAGACAGGGAGGGGCTACACCTTC.

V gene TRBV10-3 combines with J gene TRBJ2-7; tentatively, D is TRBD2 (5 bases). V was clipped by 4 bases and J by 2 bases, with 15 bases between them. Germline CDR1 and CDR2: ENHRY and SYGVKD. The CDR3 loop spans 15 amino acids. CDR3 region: CAISGRLLAPYEQYF. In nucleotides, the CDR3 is TGTGCCATCAGTGGACGACTCCTAGCTCCCTACGAGCAGTACTTC.

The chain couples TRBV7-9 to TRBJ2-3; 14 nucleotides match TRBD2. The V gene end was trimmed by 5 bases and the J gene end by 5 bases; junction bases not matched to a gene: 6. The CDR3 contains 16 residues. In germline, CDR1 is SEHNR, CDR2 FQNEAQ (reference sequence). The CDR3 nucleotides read TGTGCCAGCAGCCAAGGGACTAGCGGGAGAGTAGATACGCAGTATTTT. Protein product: CASSQGTSGRVDTQYF.

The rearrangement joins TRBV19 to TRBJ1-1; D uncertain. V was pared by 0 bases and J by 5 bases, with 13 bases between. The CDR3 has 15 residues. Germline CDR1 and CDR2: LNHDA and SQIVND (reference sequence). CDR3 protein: CASSIDLLGGTEAFF. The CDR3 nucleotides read TGTGCCAGTAGTATAGATCTATTGGGAGGGACTGAAGCTTTCTTT.

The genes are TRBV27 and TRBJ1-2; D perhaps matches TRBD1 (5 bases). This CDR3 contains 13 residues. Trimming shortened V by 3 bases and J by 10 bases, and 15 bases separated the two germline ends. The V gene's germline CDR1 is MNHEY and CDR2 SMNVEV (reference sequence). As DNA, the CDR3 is TGTGCCAGCAGTTTGGATCGGGGACGCCACTACACCTTC. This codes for CASSLDRGRHYTF.

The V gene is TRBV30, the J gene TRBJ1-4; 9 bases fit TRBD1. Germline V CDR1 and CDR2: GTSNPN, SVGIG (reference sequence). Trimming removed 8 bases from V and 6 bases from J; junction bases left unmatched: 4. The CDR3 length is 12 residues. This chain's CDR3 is CARQGDDEKLFF. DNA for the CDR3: TGTGCCCGACAGGGGGACGATGAAAAACTGTTTTTT.